Listed here is a single TCR beta chain. The specificity of this receptor is unknown. No per-base quality is available; no much larger clone lies one base away. TCRbeta CDR3 regions were amplified from genomic DNA using the immunoSEQ Assay, a bias-controlled multiplex PCR. The authors processed their data as follows. Nucleated cell counts per sample were estimated from amplification of reference gene primers within the assay. To quantify the absolute abundance of each unique TCRbeta CDR3 rearrangement, sequence reads were collapsed and filtered. For each sample, productive Simpson clonality was calculated as the square root of Simpson's diversity index over productive rearrangements. Here the immuneACCESS table is served through TCRdb, limited to in-frame sequences with V and J called. Missing clones are a known gap in these copies; in checked studies unresolved V genes cover under half, and the rest lacks a known reason. V and J calls and clone size are given by that table; D and trimming were obtained from the DNA. A total of nearly 90,000 clones appear in this sample, 72% of them only once. Roughly an eighth of the sample is in the top ten clones.

The source of the sample is a study of blood T cell repertoires in COVID-19 (dated by TCRdb to 2018 to 2021). Looking at the study overall: Samples covering the acute and convalescent phases of COVID-19 were provided by collaborators in the United States, Italy and Spain. The material from the prospective study consisted of cDNA or gDNA derived from T cells, B-cell-depleted T cells, or PBMCs. The dataset comprised deeply sampled blood TCRbeta repertoires from subjects exposed to, actively infected with, or recovered from COVID-19. The repertoires were released in a freely available public database meant as a resource for research on the immune response to SARS-CoV-2. Samples came from the ongoing ImmuneRACE study (first 160 participants) plus 1,254 subjects from 6 global collaborators. The sample metadata nearly always contained a de-identified subject ID, COVID-19 status, age in years and sex. Where available, HLA class I and class II types were obtained from metadata supplied by the sample provider rather than from assay-based typing. Here is what the overall study found, with its caveats: The amount of clinical and demographic metadata varied by source and participant and was provided uncurated.

The collaborating institutions used their own protocols to collect whole blood in K2EDTA tubes. For TCRbeta analysis, collaborators shipped samples in one of three forms: frozen whole blood, isolated PBMCs, or DNA extracted from either of those sample types. The sample consisted of peripheral blood. The sequence was collected from a woman of 80 years or more with acute or convalescent COVID-19.

In nucleotide form, the sequence is TGTGCCAGCACGCCGGGGGGCCACTATGGCTACACCTTC. Its translation is CASTPGGHYGYTF. The rearrangement joined TRBV7-9 to TRBJ1-2; the D gene is possibly TRBD1, with 6 bases matching. Sequences SEHNR (CDR1) and FQNEAQ (CDR2) are obtained from the germline V gene (reference sequence). Counted from cysteine to phenylalanine, this CDR3 has 13 amino acids. The only DNA kept is the CDR3, 39 bases in frame from the first base. V is pared back by 7 bases and J by 3 bases, with 12 bases lying between the germline termini. The entire variable domain, with the stretches around the CDR3 drawn from the reference TRBV7-9 and TRBJ1-2 proteins, is DTGVSQNPRHKITKRGQNVTFRCDPISEHNRLYWYRQTLGQGPEFLTYFQNEAQLEKSRLLSDRFSAERPKGSFSTLEIQRTEQGDSAMYLCASTPGGHYGYTFGSGTRLTVV.